The present entry profiles one T cell receptor (beta chain) with its context. Its antigen is unidentified. PCR primers comprised 60 Vbeta and 13 Jbeta primers. Method: immunoSEQ multiplex PCR; TCRdb's copy keeps in-frame clones and lacks some. Here the sample spans fewer than 120,000 clones, roughly 80% being singletons. This specimen belongs to a study of cytomegalovirus exposure and HLA in healthy donors. The study's findings and limits: In vitro confirmation showed a few CMV-associated chains to be CMV antigen specific. According to the study, roughly 180 TCR beta chains were cytomegalovirus-associated.

The source material was PBMCs. The clonotype comes from a man between 25 and 39 years old in good health and CMV-seropositive.

CDR3 nucleotide sequence: TGTGCCAGCAGCCTACAGGGGCCAGAGACCCAGTACTTC. It specifies CASSLQGPETQYF. The chain employs TRBV6-1 and TRBJ2-5; 7 nucleotides agree with TRBD1. With V trimmed by 6 bases and J by 4 bases, 5 bases remained unmatched. From germline, CDR1 is MNHNS and CDR2 SASEGT. This CDR3 contains 13 residues.